The 32 T cell receptor beta chains below come from one sample, sequenced in a study of blood T cell repertoires in COVID-19 (dated by TCRdb to the early 2020s). Library method: the immunoSEQ multiplex PCR assay. The immuneACCESS repertoire file appears here via TCRdb, limited to in-frame rearrangements. These files lack a portion of the clones; in checked studies, under half of the deficit traces to unresolved V genes, and the cause of the others is not known. This sample holds under 150,000 clones; around 84% were observed only once. The ten largest make up 10% to 15% of the sample. Sequences were obtained from peripheral blood. These receptors all come from a man between 60 and 75 years old with active or convalescent COVID-19.

This clone turned up a few times. The J gene is TRBJ1-4, the V gene TRBV7-6, with a tentative D call TRBD1 (6 bases). The germline V gene encodes CDR1 SGHVS and CDR2 FNYEAQ. This CDR3 comprises 20 residues. Trimming cost V 1 base and J 10 bases, with 31 bases left between them. The CDR3 DNA is TGTGCCAGCAGCTTAGAGGGGGGGGTGAAGGGACTAAACAGAAGGGGAAAACTGTTTTTT. Protein product: CASSLEGGVKGLNRRGKLFF.

The CDR3 nucleotides read TGTGCCAGTAGTATTTCGGCGGCCCAGAGACAACTGTTTTTT. As protein: CASSISAAQRQLFF. The chain links TRBV19 to TRBJ1-4, with unresolved D. The CDR3 has 14 residues. V lost 3 bases, J lost 12 bases, and 17 bases lay in between. The germline CDR1 and CDR2 sequences are LNHDA and SQIVND (reference sequence).

The chain recombines TRBV29-1 with TRBJ1-1; no definite D call. Germline V gene data show CDR1 as SQVTM and CDR2 as ANQGSEA. The length of the CDR3 is 13 residues. V was pared by 3 bases and J by 5 bases, with 13 bases between. For the CDR3, the DNA is TGCAGCGTTGATCCGGGTAGCTGGACTGAAGCTTTCTTT. Amino acid sequence: CSVDPGSWTEAFF.

CDR3 in amino acids: CASSQARLGGRPGETQYF. As DNA, the CDR3 is TGTGCCAGCAGCCAAGCCCGTTTGGGCGGGAGGCCGGGAGAGACCCAGTACTTC. V and J are TRBV4-2 and TRBJ2-5, with 8 bases lining up with TRBD2. There are 18 residues in the CDR3. Per germline, CDR1 LGHNA and CDR2 YNFKEQ. V trimming: 1 base; J trimming: 4 bases; junction bases outside the gene matches: 14.

V is TRBV29-1 and J is TRBJ1-1; D is possibly TRBD1 (5 bases). V shed 6 bases and J shed 2 bases, with 10 bases lying between them. The CDR3 sequence is 12 residues long. Germline CDR1 reads SQVTM; CDR2 reads ANQGSEA. CDR3 in DNA: TGCAGCGTGACAGACTCTAACACTGAAGCTTTCTTT. Amino acids: CSVTDSNTEAFF.

CDR3 nucleotides: TGTGCCAGCAGCGTAGGCCGCGGAGGATACTCTGATACGCAGTATTTT. Residues: CASSVGRGGYSDTQYF. The rearrangement links TRBV9 to TRBJ2-3, with TRBD2 as a possible D gene (5 bases). With 0 bases removed from V and 6 bases from J, the gap between germline ends came to 17 bases. The CDR3 consists of 16 residues. The germline V gene has CDR1 SGDLS and CDR2 YYNGEE.

The V and J genes are TRBV19 and TRBJ2-3, with D tentatively TRBD1 (5 bases). The CDR3 loop spans 14 amino acids. Trimming stripped 7 bases from V and 6 bases from J, with 17 bases between. Germline CDR1 reads LNHDA; CDR2 reads SQIVND (reference sequence). The CDR3 coding sequence is TGTGCCAGTAACCAGGGCTCCGGGCTGGATACGCAGTATTTT. Its translation: CASNQGSGLDTQYF. The full variable domain, its missing parts supplied by reference TRBV19 and TRBJ2-3, is DGGITQSPKYLFRKEGQNVTLSCEQNLNHDAMYWYRQDPGQGLRLIYYSQIVNDFQKGDIAEGYSVSREKKESFPLTVTSAQKNPTAFYLCASNQGSGLDTQYFGPGTRLTVL.

With regard to this clone: This sample includes further DNA sequences coding for the same CDR3. The rearrangement uses TRBV20-1 and TRBJ1-2; D gene unclear. The V gene's germline CDR1 is DFQATT and CDR2 SNEGSKA (reference sequence). Trimming removed 0 bases at V and 7 bases at J, with 6 bases between. CDR3 length: 11 residues. The CDR3 region is CSARDLRGYTF. CDR3 sequence (DNA): TGCAGTGCTAGAGATCTCCGTGGCTACACCTTC.

The chain links TRBV19 to TRBJ1-1, with 7 bases lining up with TRBD1. Germline-derived CDR1 and CDR2 are LNHDA and SQIVND (reference sequence). This CDR3 comprises 14 residues. After removal of 7 bases from V and 0 bases from J, the junction contained 5 bases not matched to a gene. The DNA for the CDR3 is TGTGCCAGTACCACTGGACAGGTGAACACTGAAGCTTTCTTT. Protein: CASTTGQVNTEAFF.

This clone has ten or more counts. J is TRBJ2-7 and V is TRBV5-1, with no clear D. Germline CDR1 is SGHRS and CDR2 is YFSETQ. CDR3 length: 12 amino acids. The ends were cut back, 3 bases at V and 3 bases at J, with 7 bases in the middle. The CDR3 sequence is CASSSHSYEQYF. DNA of the CDR3: TGCGCCAGCAGCTCCCACAGCTACGAGCAGTACTTC. The full variable domain, in which reference TRBV5-1 and TRBJ2-7 provide the parts outside the CDR3, is KAGVTQTPRYLIKTRGQQVTLSCSPISGHRSVSWYQQTPGQGLQFLFEYFSETQRNKGNFPGRFSGRQFSNSRSEMNVSTLELGDSALYLCASSSHSYEQYFGPGTRLTVT.

The chain combines TRBV19 with TRBJ2-1; no clear D. The CDR3 is made up of 15 amino acids. Germline lookup yields CDR1 LNHDA and CDR2 SQIVND (reference sequence). Between the trimmed V and J ends, which lost 5 bases and 0 bases, there was a span of 11 bases. CDR3 amino acids: CASSDMPSSYNEQFF. The CDR3 nucleotides are TGTGCCAGTAGTGACATGCCGAGCTCCTACAATGAGCAGTTCTTC.

This sequence joins TRBV7-9 and TRBJ2-3; 14 bases align to TRBD2. The junction had 2 bases not matched to a gene; V was cut back by 4 bases and J by 2 bases. The CDR3 sequence is 16 residues long. From germline, CDR1 is SEHNR and CDR2 FQNEAQ (reference sequence). Written as DNA, the CDR3 is TGTGCCAGCAGCTCGGGACTAGCGGGAGTCACAGATACGCAGTATTTT. The encoded protein is CASSSGLAGVTDTQYF. Combining the CDR3 with reference TRBV7-9 and TRBJ2-3 gives the whole variable domain DTGVSQNPRHKITKRGQNVTFRCDPISEHNRLYWYRQTLGQGPEFLTYFQNEAQLEKSRLLSDRFSAERPKGSFSTLEIQRTEQGDSAMYLCASSSGLAGVTDTQYFGPGTRLTVL.

V and J are TRBV7-9 and TRBJ2-3, with 11 positions matching TRBD2. Germline CDR1 is SEHNR and CDR2 is FQNEAQ (reference sequence). The CDR3 covers 17 residues. V lost 2 bases to trimming and J lost 6 bases; unmatched junction nucleotides: 10. DNA of the CDR3: TGTGCCAGCAGCTTATCGGCTAGCGGGAGGTCGGTCGATACGCAGTATTTT. Protein product: CASSLSASGRSVDTQYF.

The chain couples TRBV6-2 or TRBV6-3 to TRBJ2-7; TRBD2 aligns across 7 bases. The V and J ends lost 4 bases and 10 bases, in that order; junction bases with no gene match: 7. The CDR3 runs to 12 residues. In germline, CDR1 is MNHEY, CDR2 SVGEGT. DNA for the CDR3: TGTGCCAGCAGTTGGAGGGGACTACAACAGTACTTC. Its protein product is CASSWRGLQQYF.

The chain employs TRBV10-2 and TRBJ2-2; 8 nucleotides agree with TRBD1. J was trimmed by 6 bases and V by 2 bases; bases with no gene match: 8. Per the germline V gene, CDR1 is WSHSY and CDR2 is SAAADI. The CDR3 consists of 16 residues. CDR3 coding DNA: TGCGCCAGCAGTGAGCCGAAGACAGGGGTGGCCGGGGAGCTGTTTTTT. Protein: CASSEPKTGVAGELFF.

This chain joins TRBV3-1 (or the pseudogene TRBV3-2) and TRBJ1-1; 7 nucleotides line up with TRBD1. V was pared by 6 bases and J by 0 bases, with 4 bases of the junction left unmatched. Germline V gene data show CDR1 as LGHDT and CDR2 as YNNKEL (reference sequence). This CDR3 region has 14 residues. Here the CDR3 DNA reads TGTGCCAGCAGGGACAGGACCATGAACACTGAAGCTTTCTTT. Translating it yields CASRDRTMNTEAFF.

The V gene is TRBV18, the J gene TRBJ2-6, with D uncertain. CDR1 and CDR2 (germline): KGHSH, LQKENI. V was trimmed by 3 bases and J by 0 bases, leaving 6 bases between them. CDR3 length equals 15 residues. As DNA, the CDR3 is TGTGCCAGCTCACCCCTTCCCTCTGGGGCCAACGTCCTGACTTTC. Its protein is CASSPLPSGANVLTF. Filled out from reference TRBV18 and TRBJ2-6, the complete variable domain reads NAGVMQNPRHLVRRRGQEARLRCSPMKGHSHVYWYRQLPEEGLKFMVYLQKENIIDESGMPKERFSAEFPKEGPSILRIQQVVRGDSAAYFCASSPLPSGANVLTFGAGSRLTVL.

This clone was observed a few times. The chain has TRBV7-2 and TRBJ2-2; a weak D match, TRBD1 (6 bases). From germline, CDR1 is SGHTA and CDR2 FQGNSA. V gave up 3 bases and J gave up 1 base, with 9 bases separating them. CDR3 length equals 15 residues. For the CDR3, the DNA is TGTGCCAGCAGCTTCACAGGGTTGAACACCGGGGAGCTGTTTTTT. It codes for CASSFTGLNTGELFF.

This chain joins TRBV5-1 and TRBJ2-3; D possibly corresponds to TRBD2 (5 bases). Germline-derived CDR1 and CDR2 are SGHRS and YFSETQ. The V end lost 0 bases, the J end lost 0 bases, and 11 bases lay between the germline ends. The CDR3 covers 16 residues. CDR3 nucleotide sequence: TGCGCCAGCAGCTTGGAGGGAGACTATAGCACAGATACGCAGTATTTT. It encodes CASSLEGDYSTDTQYF. The variable domain in full, completed from reference TRBV5-1 and TRBJ2-3, reads KAGVTQTPRYLIKTRGQQVTLSCSPISGHRSVSWYQQTPGQGLQFLFEYFSETQRNKGNFPGRFSGRQFSNSRSEMNVSTLELGDSALYLCASSLEGDYSTDTQYFGPGTRLTVL.

The chain links TRBV5-1 to TRBJ1-5; 9 bases are a match to TRBD1. Germline V gene data show CDR1 as SGHRS and CDR2 as YFSETQ. V shed 0 bases, J shed 3 bases, and the junction held 1 base outside the gene matches. This CDR3 is 15 amino acids long. The chain's CDR3 is CASSLGTGDNQPQHF. Here the CDR3 DNA reads TGCGCCAGCAGCTTGGGGACAGGGGACAATCAGCCCCAGCATTTT.

The V gene is TRBV4-2, the J gene TRBJ1-1; TRBD1 is a possible D gene (6 bases). Trimming cost V 0 bases and J 5 bases, with 13 bases left between them. Germline loops: CDR1 LGHNA, CDR2 YNFKEQ. The CDR3 loop spans 15 amino acids. CDR3 bases: TGTGCCAGCAGCCAAGATGAAGGGCAGGGGACTGAAGCTTTCTTT. It is translated as CASSQDEGQGTEAFF.

Only a few counts were recorded for this clone. The rearrangement joins TRBV19 to TRBJ2-5, with TRBD1 identical over 9 bases. Trimming at V came to 4 bases and at J to 5 bases, leaving 5 bases not matched to a gene. The CDR3 extends over 14 amino acids. From germline, CDR1 is LNHDA and CDR2 SQIVND (reference sequence). The DNA for the CDR3 is TGTGCCAGTAGTACACAGGGGGCGCCGGAGACCCAGTACTTC. Translated, it gives CASSTQGAPETQYF.

The chain combines TRBV3-1 (or the pseudogene TRBV3-2) with TRBJ2-3, with 9 bases aligning to TRBD2. The CDR3 runs 14 residues. V trimming: 5 bases; J trimming: 2 bases; junction bases outside the gene matches: 2. The V gene's germline CDR1 is LGHDT and CDR2 YNNKEL (reference sequence). CDR3 sequence: CASSRTSDTDTQYF. The CDR3 coding sequence is TGTGCCAGCAGCAGGACTAGCGACACAGATACGCAGTATTTT.

This clone was counted ten times or more. This chain connects TRBV7-3 to TRBJ2-1; the D gene is possibly TRBD1 (5 bases). V gave up 4 bases and J gave up 8 bases, with 18 bases separating them. Germline-derived CDR1 and CDR2 are SGHTA and FQGTGA. The CDR3 runs 15 residues. This CDR3 is CASSSQARAVYEQFF. CDR3 DNA: TGTGCCAGCAGCTCACAAGCCAGGGCAGTGTATGAGCAGTTCTTC.

This rearrangement joins TRBV5-1 to TRBJ2-2; tentatively, D is TRBD1 (5 bases). There are 13 residues in the CDR3. V lost 2 bases, J lost 6 bases, and 8 bases lay in between. CDR1 and CDR2 (germline): SGHRS, YFSETQ. CDR3 residues: CASSLGVAGELFF. The CDR3 coding sequence is TGCGCCAGCAGCTTAGGGGTGGCCGGGGAGCTGTTTTTT.

The chain links TRBV5-6 to TRBJ2-3, with D possibly matching TRBD1 (5 bases). The CDR3 loop spans 15 amino acids. Germline loops: CDR1 SGHDT, CDR2 YYEEEE. The V end was cut by 4 bases, the J end by 2 bases, with 14 bases between. DNA for the CDR3: TGTGCCAGCAGCCCGCGCCAACAGGTCACAGATACGCAGTATTTT. Protein sequence: CASSPRQQVTDTQYF.

This clone was seen only once. The rearrangement joins TRBV9 to TRBJ2-1; D is ambiguous. Germline values: CDR1 SGDLS, CDR2 YYNGEE. Trimming cost V 0 bases and J 9 bases, with 13 bases left between them. There are 14 residues in the CDR3. CDR3 protein: CASSVVERGGEQFF. CDR3 DNA sequence: TGTGCCAGCAGCGTAGTTGAGAGAGGCGGTGAGCAGTTCTTC.

The J gene is TRBJ2-5, the V gene TRBV4-2; 7 positions match TRBD2. Unmatched junction bases numbered 2, after V lost 0 bases and J lost 7 bases. Germline lookup yields CDR1 LGHNA and CDR2 YNFKEQ. The CDR3 has 13 residues. The CDR3 protein is CASSQDSGGTQYF. The DNA of the CDR3 is TGTGCCAGCAGCCAAGATTCGGGGGGGACCCAGTACTTC.

The chain joins TRBV6-5 to TRBJ1-5; tentative D call: TRBD1 (5 bases). With 4 bases removed from V and 6 bases from J, the gap between germline ends came to 19 bases. Germline loops: CDR1 MNHEY, CDR2 SVGAGI. CDR3 size: 16 residues. CDR3 region: CASSSELGRMAQPQHF. CDR3 DNA sequence: TGTGCCAGCAGTTCTGAATTGGGGCGAATGGCTCAGCCCCAGCATTTT.

The rearrangement joins TRBV7-9 to TRBJ2-2; 14 nucleotides align to TRBD2. Per germline, CDR1 SEHNR and CDR2 FQNEAQ (reference sequence). The CDR3 is made up of 17 amino acids. Unmatched junction bases numbered 6, after V lost 4 bases and J lost 5 bases. This chain's CDR3 is CASSSAGLAGETGELFF. The CDR3 DNA reads as TGTGCCAGCAGCTCTGCGGGACTAGCGGGAGAAACCGGGGAGCTGTTTTTT.

The chain links TRBV13 to TRBJ1-1; D uncertain. The CDR3 covers 12 residues. Germline CDR1 is PRHDT and CDR2 is FYEKMQ (reference sequence). V was shortened by 5 bases and J by 0 bases, with 4 bases between the two germline ends. Written as DNA, the CDR3 is TGTGCCAGCAGCCAGATGAACACTGAAGCTTTCTTT. The encoded protein is CASSQMNTEAFF.

The chain has TRBV29-1 and TRBJ1-2; D might be TRBD1 (5 bases). The CDR3 runs to 11 residues. Trimming cost V 7 bases and J 4 bases, with 10 bases left between them. The V gene's germline CDR1 is SQVTM and CDR2 ANQGSEA. CDR3 protein: CSAAGSYGYTF. The CDR3, as DNA: TGCAGCGCCGCAGGGTCCTATGGCTACACCTTC.